Following are 21 T cell receptor beta chains from one sample sequenced in a study of radiotherapy plus CTLA-4 blockade in lung cancer. This table comes from immunoSEQ multiplex PCR, and its TCRdb copy is limited to in-frame clones, with some not included. This table holds about 57,000 clones, 65% to 80% found once. The sequencing used peripheral blood, collected from a patient treated with radiotherapy plus ipilimumab. The receptors here all came from a human donor with non-small cell lung cancer who had a complete response to radiotherapy plus ipilimumab.

This clone was counted once. CDR3 in DNA: TGTGCCAGTAATCCGGGACAGAGGAGCTCCTACGAGCAGTACGTC. It is translated as CASNPGQRSSYEQYV. V gene TRBV19 combines with J gene TRBJ2-7; 7 bases match TRBD1. This CDR3 spans 15 amino acids. The V segment lost 7 bases and the J segment 0 bases; nucleotides outside the gene matches: 9. Germline V CDR1 and CDR2: LNHDA, SQIVND (reference sequence).

This chain connects TRBV4-3 to TRBJ1-2; the match to TRBD1 covers 7 bases. V lost 0 bases, J lost 7 bases, and 17 bases stayed unmatched. CDR3 size: 18 residues. Per the germline V gene, CDR1 is LGHNA and CDR2 is YSLEER. This CDR3 reads CASSQDMILEGRGSGYTF. The CDR3 DNA reads TGCGCCAGCAGCCAAGACATGATCCTAGAAGGCAGGGGGTCTGGCTACACCTTC.

The chain uses TRBV10-3 and TRBJ1-1; the D is unclear. The V gene's germline CDR1 is ENHRY and CDR2 SYGVKD. V was clipped by 1 base and J by 12 bases, with 9 bases between them. The CDR3 spans 11 residues. This chain's CDR3 is CAISEWQSTFF. Here the CDR3 DNA reads TGTGCCATCAGTGAGTGGCAGTCAACTTTCTTT.

This clone occurred once. This sequence joins TRBV10-3 and TRBJ1-5, with D perhaps matching TRBD1 (6 bases). The V gene's germline CDR1 is ENHRY and CDR2 SYGVKD. The V end lost 2 bases, the J end lost 6 bases, and 14 bases lay between the germline ends. This CDR3 is 15 amino acids long. Here the CDR3 reads CAISEGRGNTQPQHF. The CDR3 nucleotides read TGTGCCATCAGTGAGGGCAGGGGAAACACTCAGCCCCAGCATTTT.

This chain uses TRBV19 with TRBJ2-2; TRBD1 matches 9 bases. Germline V CDR1 and CDR2: LNHDA, SQIVND (reference sequence). This CDR3 region has 16 residues. Unmatched junction bases numbered 11, after V lost 7 bases and J lost 5 bases. Written as DNA, the CDR3 is TGTGCCAGTAACAACGTGGGACAGGGAAGGACCGGGGAGCTGTTTTTT. Its translation is CASNNVGQGRTGELFF.

The V gene is TRBV27, the J gene TRBJ2-5; maybe TRBD2 (5 bases). The J call could be wrong; TRBJ2-7 is a better fit for the DNA end. This CDR3 contains 12 residues. Germline V gene sequence: CDR1 MNHEY, CDR2 SMNVEV (reference sequence). In DNA form, the CDR3 reads TGTGCCAGCAGTAGGTCGGGGTTCGAGCAGTACTTC. Translated: CASSRSGFEQYF.

The chain combines TRBV19 with TRBJ2-2; TRBD2 aligns across 9 bases. This CDR3 contains 17 residues. CDR1 and CDR2 (germline): LNHDA, SQIVND (reference sequence). Trimming took 5 bases from V and 0 from J; bases not matched to a gene: 7. CDR3 protein: CASSEGAGGSNTGELFF. The CDR3 nucleotides read TGTGCCAGTAGTGAGGGAGCGGGGGGATCGAACACCGGGGAGCTGTTTTTT.

This clone was detected a few times. This chain uses TRBV4-1 with TRBJ2-7; 8 bases are shared with TRBD2. CDR3 length: 14 residues. The germline CDR1 and CDR2 sequences are MGHRA and YSYEKL. After removal of 4 bases from V and 3 bases from J, the junction contained 5 bases not matched to a gene. The CDR3 DNA reads TGCGCCAGCAGCCCATGGACTAGCCACTACGAGCAGTACTTC. Translation: CASSPWTSHYEQYF.

The chain links TRBV19 to TRBJ2-2; tentatively, D is TRBD2 (5 bases). The germline gives CDR1 LNHDA, CDR2 SQIVND (reference sequence). CDR3 size: 17 residues. The ends were cut back, 4 bases at V and 5 bases at J, with 20 bases in the middle. CDR3 loop: CASSTPPKRPGTGELFF. The DNA of the CDR3 is TGTGCCAGTAGTACCCCTCCGAAGCGACCGGGGACCGGGGAGCTGTTTTTT.

The rearrangement uses TRBV30 and TRBJ1-4; 11 bases fit TRBD1. This CDR3 spans 13 amino acids. Germline CDR1 reads GTSNPN; CDR2 reads SVGIG (reference sequence). The V gene end was trimmed by 4 bases and the J gene end by 6 bases; junction bases not matched to a gene: 1. CDR3 DNA: TGTGCCTGGAAGGGACAGGGGGATGAAAAACTGTTTTTT. Its translation: CAWKGQGDEKLFF.

The gene calls are TRBV19 and TRBJ1-5; D unresolved. The CDR3 totals 13 residues. V shed 0 bases and J shed 5 bases, with 5 bases lying between them. Germline loops: CDR1 LNHDA, CDR2 SQIVND (reference sequence). The CDR3 coding sequence is TGTGCCAGTAGTATAGATCGGGATCAGCCCCAGCATTTT. It translates to CASSIDRDQPQHF.

In its sample, this clone was seen once. The chain uses TRBV7-9 and TRBJ2-1; 10 bases are a match to TRBD1. The length of the CDR3 is 15 residues. V gave up 5 bases and J gave up 4 bases; unmatched junction bases: 5. CDR1 and CDR2 from the germline V gene are SEHNR and FQNEAQ (reference sequence). CDR3 nucleotide sequence: TGTGCCAGCAGCCCTCCGGGACAGGGGTACAATGAGCAGTTCTTC. Residues: CASSPPGQGYNEQFF. Full variable domain (outside the CDR3, taken from reference TRBV7-9 and TRBJ2-1): DTGVSQNPRHKITKRGQNVTFRCDPISEHNRLYWYRQTLGQGPEFLTYFQNEAQLEKSRLLSDRFSAERPKGSFSTLEIQRTEQGDSAMYLCASSPPGQGYNEQFFGPGTRLTVL.

This clone came up a few times. The chain combines TRBV14 with TRBJ2-1; 9 nucleotides line up with TRBD2. The CDR3 has 14 amino acids. V lost 2 bases to trimming and J lost 8 bases; unmatched junction nucleotides: 4. Per the germline V gene, CDR1 is SGHDN and CDR2 is FVKESK. The CDR3, as DNA: TGTGCCAGCAGCCAATACTTAGCGGGAGATGAGCAGTTCTTC. Its protein is CASSQYLAGDEQFF.

This clone was seen only a few times. This chain connects TRBV25-1 to TRBJ2-7; D is ambiguous. From germline, CDR1 is MGHDK and CDR2 SYGVNS. The CDR3 runs 13 residues. Trimming cost V 5 bases and J 3 bases, with 11 bases left between them. CDR3 in amino acids: CASSPVHDYEQYF. The CDR3 DNA reads as TGTGCCAGCAGTCCCGTACATGACTACGAGCAGTACTTC.

This clone has just a few counts. This chain joins TRBV7-9 and TRBJ1-4, with D unclear. The ends were cut back, 5 bases at V and 8 bases at J, with 15 bases in the middle. The CDR3 runs to 14 residues. Germline V CDR1 and CDR2: SEHNR, FQNEAQ (reference sequence). The CDR3 region is CASSVLGLGEKLFF. The CDR3, as DNA: TGTGCCAGCAGCGTCCTGGGTCTAGGAGAAAAACTGTTTTTT.

The chain uses TRBV6-6 and TRBJ2-7; TRBD1 matches 8 bases. The germline V gene encodes CDR1 MNHNY and CDR2 SVGAGI (reference sequence). The CDR3 extends over 11 amino acids. V was pared by 4 bases and J by 12 bases, with 5 bases of the junction left unmatched. In DNA form, the CDR3 reads TGTGCCAGCAGTTCCTCAGGGGGCTGGTACTTC. It codes for CASSSSGGWYF.

CDR3: CASSFGGGYDEQFF. The DNA for the CDR3 is TGTGCCAGCAGCTTCGGCGGGGGGTACGATGAGCAGTTCTTC. The J gene is TRBJ2-1, the V gene TRBV7-2, with 8 bases aligning to TRBD2. The CDR3 contains 14 residues. The germline V gene has CDR1 SGHTA and CDR2 FQGNSA. V was clipped by 3 bases and J by 8 bases; unmatched bases: 6. The variable domain in full, completed from reference TRBV7-2 and TRBJ2-1, reads GAGVSQSPSNKVTEKGKDVELRCDPISGHTALYWYRQSLGQGLEFLIYFQGNSAPDKSGLPSDRFSAERTGGSVSTLTIQRTQQEDSAVYLCASSFGGGYDEQFFGPGTRLTVL.

The table lists this clone with a count of one. The CDR3 nucleotides are TGTGCTAGTGGTTTGGGGACAGGGACCTCCTACAATGAGCAGTTCTTC. It yields the protein CASGLGTGTSYNEQFF. The chain carries TRBV12-5 and TRBJ2-1, with 8 nucleotides matching TRBD1. The trim removed 1 base at V and 0 bases at J, leaving 2 bases unmatched. The CDR3 contains 16 residues. Germline V gene sequence: CDR1 LGHNT, CDR2 FRNRAP.

CDR3 DNA: TGTGCCAGCAGCTTGGGGGCAGCCAGCTCTGGAAACACCATATATTTT. Translating it yields CASSLGAASSGNTIYF. The chain is built from TRBV5-4 and TRBJ1-3; no reliable D call. V was clipped by 0 bases and J by 0 bases, with 10 bases between them. CDR1 is SGHNT, CDR2 YYREEE, per germline (reference sequence). This CDR3 region has 16 residues. Full variable domain (missing parts from reference TRBV5-4 and TRBJ1-3): ETGVTQSPTHLIKTRGQQVTLRCSSQSGHNTVSWYQQALGQGPQFIFQYYREEENGRGNFPPRFSGLQFPNYSSELNVNALELDDSALYLCASSLGAASSGNTIYFGEGSWLTVV.

The chain couples TRBV7-2 to TRBJ2-7, with a tentative D call TRBD1 (6 bases). V was trimmed by 2 bases and J by 2 bases, leaving 10 bases between them. Germline V gene lookup returns CDR1 SGHTA and CDR2 FQGNSA. The CDR3 is 14 amino acids. The CDR3 nucleotides read TGTGCCAGCAGCTTACAAACAGGGACCTACGAGCAGTACTTC. Translated: CASSLQTGTYEQYF.

This chain connects TRBV4-3 to TRBJ2-1; TRBD2 agrees at 11 bases. The CDR3 loop spans 17 amino acids. After removal of 0 bases from V and 8 bases from J, the junction contained 9 bases not matched to a gene. Germline loops: CDR1 LGHNA, CDR2 YSLEER. The DNA of the CDR3 is TGCGCCAGCAGCCAAGAAAGCCCTAGCGGGAGGTTGGATGAGCAGTTCTTC. It is translated as CASSQESPSGRLDEQFF.